This T cell receptor beta chain was sequenced for a study of shared clonotypes between healthy human individuals (dated by TCRdb to the early 2020s). For the wider study: Two women and three men aged 18 to 49 years were included in the cohort. For each donor, three plates each were used for CD4 naive and CD4 memory, two plates were used for CD8 naive, and one plate was used for CD8 memory. To estimate repertoire size and how much clonotype sharing occurs between individuals, the study deeply sequenced the blood TCR repertoires of about five healthy adults. To increase sequencing depth and limit assay-specific biases, different laboratories used diverse techniques to prepare libraries and sequence TCR repertoires. Leukapheresis yielded between about 0.85 and 9.5 billion PBMCs per donor. Study-level results and caveats: Naive subsets generally had larger estimated clonotype richness than memory subsets. Pairwise subsampling indicated that sequencing depth was expected to affect the degree of clonotype sharing among donors. Because the study included a small number of donors, the genetic and exposure-history diversity represented was limited. Rarefaction of sorted-subset datasets indicated incomplete sequencing despite the large sequencing depth. Across a few donors, roughly 5.4% of naive CD4, approximately 4% of naive CD8, 2.3% of memory CD4, and approximately 0.4% of memory CD8 clonotypes were shared. Compared with non-shared clonotypes, the clonotypes found in all four sorted-subset donors had higher generation probabilities. Sampling was restricted to blood, and TCR repertoires in tissue are likely to differ from TCR repertoires in blood.

Using the deep immunoSEQ assay, multiplex PCR amplified TCR CDR3 regions from genomic DNA. For each cell subset, the extracted genomic DNA was distributed evenly across all wells of several immunoSEQ 96-well plates, and each plate served as one replicate. For sorted subsets, approximately 0.2 ug of genomic DNA, equivalent to some 33,000 T cell genomes, went into each replicate PCR. The purified libraries were quantified using a Qubit 3.0 fluorometer, sized with a Bioanalyzer 2100, and then quantified again using the KAPA Library Quantification kit. Every immunoSEQ 96-well plate was sequenced on a dedicated single-read 150-cycle Illumina NextSeq 550 flow cell. On the authors' methods: Because only junctional sequences without quality scores were contained in the immunoSEQ output, filtering matching that applied to full-length reads could not be performed. To assign V/J genes and CDR3, sequences were annotated using PyIR, a Python wrapper for IgBLAST v1.9, with IMGT germline references. Any read was removed if the V/J assignment was weak (E-value above 1e-6), the CDR3 was missing, or the read contained stop codons, out-of-frame junctions, or ambiguous translated residues. A V3J clonotype was defined by an identical inferred V gene, J gene, and CDR3 amino acid sequence. The percentage overlap between two repertoires was calculated by dividing the number of shared unique clonotypes by the size of the smaller repertoire. RTK rarefaction, the Chao1 estimator, and Recon v2.1 estimates of unobserved clonotypes were used to assess repertoire richness. For all TCRbeta clonotypes obtained by the gDNA method from a handful of donors, generation probabilities were computed with OLGA. TCRdb carries this immuneACCESS record with in-frame sequences only. Its versions omit some clonotypes, under half of them owing to an unresolved V gene in the studies checked, with the rest unexplained. The V and J calls and the clone size are those of that table, but D and trimming were determined from the DNA. The sample table shows more than 1,200,000 clones, and roughly 98.5% are seen once. Roughly 0.35% of the sample is in the top ten clones.

Points on this clone: Its antigen is still unknown. At one boundary the junction diverges from the germline segment, which might be a read error.

The germline V gene sets CDR1 to MNHNS and CDR2 to SASEGT. From cysteine to phenylalanine, the CDR3 is 12 amino acids long. The entry retains the CDR3 DNA only, 36 bases that are in frame from base 1. Healthy HIV-negative adults with no recently reported acute infections or vaccinations were included as donors. Every donor was a Caucasian adult residing in Nashville, Tennessee, USA. CD4+ T cells were enriched by magnetic negative selection; naive cells were then positively selected on CD45RA, and the negative fraction formed the memory subset. Blood was collected by leukapheresis, and PBMCs were isolated by Ficoll-Histopaque density gradient centrifugation and then cryopreserved in liquid nitrogen vapor phase. Analytical flow cytometry was used to check the purity and quantity of every magnetically sorted T cell population. Genomic DNA was isolated from each sorted fraction and quantified by UV absorbance on a Nanodrop 2000c.

Input material: naive CD4+ T cells sorted from blood. The cell subset or site label for this specimen denotes: CD45RA+ positively selected. The chain joins TRBV6-1 to TRBJ2-7, with no confident D gene call. The TCR sequence derives from a man younger than 45 in good health. Here is the DNA: TGTGCCAGCAGTGCTGCGTATTACGAACAGTACTTC. This codes for CASSAAYYEQYF.